The rows below give T cell receptor beta chains drawn from one sample of a study of blood T cells in healthy people across ages. TCRdb used MiXCR to reprocess the 5' RACE reads, holding one entry per CDR3 protein. In the table there are about 570,000 distinct CDR3 sequences, roughly 28% of which are singletons. The sample taken for sequencing was blood. The origin of the receptors is an older woman in good health. CDR3s include the opening cysteine and the closing phenylalanine or tryptophan. A D gene is named only where the DNA matches it firmly. Some rows have no size entry. The others give once, few or many, or a class for an expanded clone.

j_gene | abundance | d_gene | v_gene | CDR3aa | CDR3nt
TRBJ2-3 | few | TRBD2 | TRBV20-1 | CSARLAGVDTQYF | TGCAGTGCTAGATTAGCGGGGGTAGATACACAGTATTTT
TRBJ2-5 | few | TRBD1 | TRBV7-2 | CASSRQGAEGETQYF | TGTGCCAGCAGTAGACAGGGTGCTGAAGGAGAGACCCAGTACTTC
TRBJ2-7 | . | TRBD1 | TRBV10-3 | CAISVDPGTEYYEQYF | TGTGCCATCAGCGTCGATCCCGGGACAGAGTACTACGAGCAGTACTTC
TRBJ1-4 | . | . | TRBV4-3 | CASSQGGAFSEKLFF | TGCGCCAGCAGCCAAGGGGGCGCGTTTAGTGAAAAACTGTTTTTT
TRBJ1-4 | . | . | TRBV10-2 | CASRFPGEAEKLFF | TGCGCCAGCAGGTTCCCAGGGGAGGCGGAAAAACTGTTTTTT
TRBJ2-5 | few | . | TRBV20-1 | CSAAPGGVQETQYF | TGCAGTGCTGCCCCCGGCGGGGTCCAAGAGACCCAGTACTTC
TRBJ2-2 | . | . | TRBV24-1 | CATSDTRPNTGELFF | TGTGCCACCAGTGATACCCGACCGAATACCGGGGAGCTGTTTTTT
TRBJ2-3 | once | . | TRBV4-3 | CASSQEGTGTDTQYF | TGCGCCAGCAGCCAAGAAGGTACAGGGACAGATACGCAGTATTTT
TRBJ1-2 | . | TRBD1 | TRBV6-5 | CASSSTGGGYTF | TGTGCCAGCAGTTCGACAGGGGGAGGCTACACCTTC
TRBJ1-2 | few | . | TRBV4-3 | CASSQDQGQSGYTF | TGCGCCAGCAGCCAAGATCAGGGGCAGAGTGGCTACACCTTC
TRBJ2-3 | . | . | TRBV29-1 | CSAGGASLTDTQYF | TGCAGCGCTGGGGGGGCAAGTCTAACAGATACGCAGTATTTT
TRBJ2-3 | few | . | TRBV7-9 | CASSTAWQYGGGPTDTQYF | TGTGCCAGCAGCACCGCCTGGCAGTACGGGGGAGGTCCCACAGATACGCAGTATTTT
TRBJ2-1 | . | TRBD2 | TRBV11-2 | CASSAQTSGGYNEQFF | TGTGCCAGCAGCGCCCAGACTAGCGGGGGCTACAATGAGCAGTTCTTC
TRBJ2-5 | . | . | TRBV24-1 | CATSGPQGSQYQETQYF | TGTGCCACCAGTGGACCCCAGGGTTCTCAGTACCAAGAGACCCAGTACTTC
TRBJ1-3 | few | . | TRBV7-9 | CASSLRASGNTIYF | TGTGCCAGCAGCTTAAGGGCCTCTGGAAACACCATATATTTT
TRBJ1-2 | . | . | TRBV20-1 | CSARDQRAPVGGHTF | TGCAGTGCTAGAGATCAACGCGCCCCGGTGGGAGGCCACACCTTC